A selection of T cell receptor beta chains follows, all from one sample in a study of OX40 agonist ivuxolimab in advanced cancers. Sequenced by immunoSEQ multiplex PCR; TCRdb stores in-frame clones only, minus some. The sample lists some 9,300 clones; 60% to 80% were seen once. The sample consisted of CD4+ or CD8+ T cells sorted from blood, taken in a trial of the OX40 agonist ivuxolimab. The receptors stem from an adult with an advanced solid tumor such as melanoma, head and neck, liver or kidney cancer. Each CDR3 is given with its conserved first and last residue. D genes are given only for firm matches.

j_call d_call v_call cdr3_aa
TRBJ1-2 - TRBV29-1 CSVHEGGANYGYTF
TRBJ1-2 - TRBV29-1 CSVGTLEGYTF
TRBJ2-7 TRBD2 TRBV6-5 CASGPSGTSEQYF
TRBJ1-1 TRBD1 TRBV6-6 CASSSQGDTEAFF
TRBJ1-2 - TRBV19 CASSIDRGIDYGYTF
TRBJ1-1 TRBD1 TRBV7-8 CASSLDGTVLNTEAFF
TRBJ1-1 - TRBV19 CASREQGTEAFF
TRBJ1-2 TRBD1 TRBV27 CASSPSRTGGDYGYTF
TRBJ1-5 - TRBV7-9 CASSLAGASNQPQHF
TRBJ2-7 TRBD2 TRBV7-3 CASSLLLAGASYEQYF
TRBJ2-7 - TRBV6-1 CASSVRDYEQYF
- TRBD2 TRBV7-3 CASSQLAGGGYEQYF
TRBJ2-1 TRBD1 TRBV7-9 CASSADDRGVRNEQFF
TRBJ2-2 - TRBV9 CASSSGNTGELFF
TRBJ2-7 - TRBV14 CASSQFQGNYEQYF
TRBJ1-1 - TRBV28 CASSLGWGHEAFF
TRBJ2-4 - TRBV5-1 CASSLAGLAKNIQYF
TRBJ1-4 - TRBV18 CASSPRVGDPEKLFF
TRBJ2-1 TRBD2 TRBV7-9 CASRLGLALYNEQFF
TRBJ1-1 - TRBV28 CASSTPGQENTEAFF
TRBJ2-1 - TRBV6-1 CASGPRADEQFF
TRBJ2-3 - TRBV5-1 CASSLGTTTDTQYF
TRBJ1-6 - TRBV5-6 CASSVEAGDGNSPLHF
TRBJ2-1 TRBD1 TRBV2 CASTATGGTYNEQFF
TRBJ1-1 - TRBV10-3 CAIRPGLEEVAFF
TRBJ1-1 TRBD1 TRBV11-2 CASSLADRVRSEAFF
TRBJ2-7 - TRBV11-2 CASSSSASGEQYF
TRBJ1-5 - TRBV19 CASSIWNSPHQPQHF
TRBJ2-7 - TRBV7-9 CASSPRDTYEQYF
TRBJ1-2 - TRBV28 CASSSGSGYTF
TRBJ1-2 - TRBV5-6 CASSLVTGYGYTF